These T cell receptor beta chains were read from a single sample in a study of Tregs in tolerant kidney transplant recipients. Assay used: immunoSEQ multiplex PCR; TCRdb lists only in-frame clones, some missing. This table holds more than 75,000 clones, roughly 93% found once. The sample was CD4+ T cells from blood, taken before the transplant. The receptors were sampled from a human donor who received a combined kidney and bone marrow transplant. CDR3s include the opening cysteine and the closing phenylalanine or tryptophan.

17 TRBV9 CASSLVGQGGSGNTIYF
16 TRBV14 CASKPTGTGFTGELFF
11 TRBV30 CAWSGGAEAFF
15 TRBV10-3 CAISEGPAGYNEQFF
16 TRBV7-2 CASSLGPGRGTHEQYF
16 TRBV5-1 CASSLGSSGGIYEQYF
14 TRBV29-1 CSVEPQGSGETQYF
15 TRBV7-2 CASSLAQGAYNEQFF
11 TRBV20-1 CSARGGHGYTF
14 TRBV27 CASSFLAGPDTQYF
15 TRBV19 CASSIPTSGPETQYF
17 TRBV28 CASSLRRVAGGQYEQYF
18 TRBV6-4 CASSPTSGGLRGTGELFF
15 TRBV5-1 CASSLLTTGNTEAFF
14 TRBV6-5 CASSTQGGAKTQYF
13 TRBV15 CATSRQNQGEQYF
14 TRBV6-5 CASSYDRDSYGYTF
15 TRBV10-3 CAIRALPDRSYEQYF
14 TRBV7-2 CASSRSTGRDGYTF
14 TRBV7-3 CASSLGATTDTQYF
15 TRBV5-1 CASSQEPSGANVLTF
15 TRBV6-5 CASSYGTAFGYGYTF
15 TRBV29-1 CSVHSGAGLGGELFF
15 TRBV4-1 CASSPRQASGNTIYF
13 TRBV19 CASSLWTGSEQFF
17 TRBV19 CASSMVWGTGIRQPQHF
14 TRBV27 CASSLGGRAYEQYF
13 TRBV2 CASSEQGAGEQYF
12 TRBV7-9 CASSLLGNTIYF
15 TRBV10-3 CAISDRTSGIYEQYF
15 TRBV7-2 CASRPRQGAAEKLFF
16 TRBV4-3 CASSQDWASSTGELFF
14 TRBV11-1 CASSWTSGQETQYF
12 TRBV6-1 CASRAREDGYTF
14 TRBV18 CASSPSAGPYEQYF
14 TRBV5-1 CASSLGDTTDTQYF
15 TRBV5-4 CASSIPGLAYNEQFF
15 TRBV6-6 CASSLRTGGRQPQHF
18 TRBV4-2 CASSQGTLEQGVYNEQFF
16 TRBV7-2 CASSLVSLSGANVLTF
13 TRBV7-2 CASSSFANYGYTF
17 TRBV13 CASSVGFGTSGSSEQFF
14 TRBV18 CASSPGTWSAEAFF
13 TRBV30 CASSPLTGVGYTF
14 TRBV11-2 CASSFRTGFEKLFF
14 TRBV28 CASRPRQTNQPQHF
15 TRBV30 CAWSVLGRDYNEQFF
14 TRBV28 CASSSYRVLYEQYF
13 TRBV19 CASSFRDTARYTF
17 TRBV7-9 CASSPETGLGPYNEQFF